These T cell receptor beta chains were read from a single sample in a study of shared clonotypes between healthy human individuals. Assay: immunoSEQ multiplex PCR; the TCRdb copy retains only in-frame clones and omits some. The sample has around 2,000,000 clones, roughly 94% seen once. Sample: naive CD8+ T cells sorted from blood. These receptors came from a young man in good health. CDR3s leave out the opening cysteine and the closing phenylalanine or tryptophan. Part of the rows lack a size; the others show once, few, many or a class for expanded clones.

TRBV5-1	NA	TRBJ1-5	ASSLASGAQPQH
TRBV6-6	NA	TRBJ2-5	ASSYLGEGVQETQY
TRBV7-9	NA	TRBJ2-5	ASSQPQYRGIQETQY
TRBV2	once	TRBJ1-1	ASNGAKPEAF
TRBV2	NA	TRBJ2-3	ASSSSGPLASTDTQY
TRBV11-2	NA	TRBJ1-6	ASSLRSGDPPLH
TRBV6-1	NA	TRBJ2-1	ASSESRGGLEGYNEQF
TRBV7-6	NA	TRBJ2-7	ASSLVGSGQSYEQY
TRBV5-6	NA	TRBJ2-3	ASSLALDLDTQY
TRBV5-4	NA	TRBJ2-1	ASSLSWGKNNEQF
TRBV6-1	NA	TRBJ2-1	ASSEGRQPYNEQF
TRBV28	NA	TRBJ2-2	ASSPQVAGGPNTGELF
TRBV9	NA	TRBJ2-1	ASSPIQGAYNEQF
TRBV2	NA	TRBJ2-7	ASSDPRSSGGYEQY
TRBV9	NA	TRBJ1-2	ASSGSGQGYGYT
TRBV5-1	once	TRBJ2-3	ASSLEGSSTDTQY
TRBV13	NA	TRBJ1-1	ASSNRTAVGLTEAF